This TCR beta chain stems from a study of breast tumors, draining lymph nodes, adjacent tissues. TCRdb recomputed calls from the multiplex PCR reads with MiXCR, one row per CDR3 protein. The sample consists of about 130,000 distinct CDR3 sequences, around 21% of them appearing once. This clonotype came up many times. J lost 6 bases, V lost 0 bases, and 9 bases had no gene match. This CDR3 is 16 amino acids long. Germline CDR1 reads SGHRS; CDR2 reads YFSETQ. Samples came from axillary lymph nodes draining the breast cancer. Sequences were obtained from axillary lymph node tissue. This TCR came from a female donor with breast cancer. Some clones in this sample may be carry-over from other donors' samples. The chain couples TRBV5-1 to TRBJ2-1; 7 nucleotides line up with TRBD2. The CDR3 protein is CASSLGGLGYSNEQFF. The CDR3 nucleotides are TGCGCCAGCAGCTTGGGTGGACTAGGGTACTCCAATGAGCAGTTCTTC.